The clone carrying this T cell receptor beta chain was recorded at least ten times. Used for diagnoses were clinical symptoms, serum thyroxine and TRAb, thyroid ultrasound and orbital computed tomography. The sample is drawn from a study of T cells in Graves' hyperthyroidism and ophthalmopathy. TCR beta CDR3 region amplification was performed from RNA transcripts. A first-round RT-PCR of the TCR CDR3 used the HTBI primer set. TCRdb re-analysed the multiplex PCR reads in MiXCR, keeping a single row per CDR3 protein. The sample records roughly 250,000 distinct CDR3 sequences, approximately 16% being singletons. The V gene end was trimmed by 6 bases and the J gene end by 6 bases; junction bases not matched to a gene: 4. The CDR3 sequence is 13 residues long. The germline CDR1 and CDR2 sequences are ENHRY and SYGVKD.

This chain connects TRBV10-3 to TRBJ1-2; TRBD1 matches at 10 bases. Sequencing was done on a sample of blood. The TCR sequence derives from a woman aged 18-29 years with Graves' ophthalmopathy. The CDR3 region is CAISEDRGHGYTF. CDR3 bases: TGTGCCATCAGCGAAGACAGGGGGCATGGCTACACCTTC.